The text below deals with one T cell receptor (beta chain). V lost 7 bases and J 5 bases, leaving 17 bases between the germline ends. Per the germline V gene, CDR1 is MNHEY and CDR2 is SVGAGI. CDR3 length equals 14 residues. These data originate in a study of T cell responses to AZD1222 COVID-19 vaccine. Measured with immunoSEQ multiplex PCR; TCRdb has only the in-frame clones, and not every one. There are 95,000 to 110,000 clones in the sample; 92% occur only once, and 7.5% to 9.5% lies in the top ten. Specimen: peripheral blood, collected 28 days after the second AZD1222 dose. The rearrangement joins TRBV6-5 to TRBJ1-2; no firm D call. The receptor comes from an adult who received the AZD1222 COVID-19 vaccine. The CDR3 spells CASTRRGAPYGYTF. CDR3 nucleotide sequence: TGTGCCAGCACCCGACGGGGTGCCCCTTATGGCTACACCTTC.